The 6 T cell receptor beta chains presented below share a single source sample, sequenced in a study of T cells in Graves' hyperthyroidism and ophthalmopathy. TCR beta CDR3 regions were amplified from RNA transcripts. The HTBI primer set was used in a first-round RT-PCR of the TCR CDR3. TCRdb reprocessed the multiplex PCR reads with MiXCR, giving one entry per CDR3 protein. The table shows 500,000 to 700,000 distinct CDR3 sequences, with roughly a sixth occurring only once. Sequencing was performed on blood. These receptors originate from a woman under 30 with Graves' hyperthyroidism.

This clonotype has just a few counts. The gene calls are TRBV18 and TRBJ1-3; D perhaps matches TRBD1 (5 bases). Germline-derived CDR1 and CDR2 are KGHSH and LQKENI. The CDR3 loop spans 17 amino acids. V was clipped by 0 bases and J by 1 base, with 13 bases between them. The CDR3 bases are TGTGCCAGCTCACCACCGGGGCAGCCTTTATCTGGAAACACCATATATTTT. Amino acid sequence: CASSPPGQPLSGNTIYF.

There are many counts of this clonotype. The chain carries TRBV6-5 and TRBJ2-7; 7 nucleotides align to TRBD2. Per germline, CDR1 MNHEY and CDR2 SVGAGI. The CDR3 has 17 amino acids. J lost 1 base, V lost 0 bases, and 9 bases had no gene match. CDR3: CASSYSRGSGSSYEQYF. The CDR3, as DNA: TGTGCCAGCAGTTACTCCCGGGGTAGCGGGTCATCCTACGAGCAGTACTTC.

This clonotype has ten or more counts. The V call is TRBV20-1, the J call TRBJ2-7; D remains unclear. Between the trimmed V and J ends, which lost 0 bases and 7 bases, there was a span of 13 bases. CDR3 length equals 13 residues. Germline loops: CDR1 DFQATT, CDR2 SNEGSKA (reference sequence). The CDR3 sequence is CSARESRALEQYF. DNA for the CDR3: TGCAGTGCTAGAGAATCAAGGGCGTTGGAGCAGTACTTC.

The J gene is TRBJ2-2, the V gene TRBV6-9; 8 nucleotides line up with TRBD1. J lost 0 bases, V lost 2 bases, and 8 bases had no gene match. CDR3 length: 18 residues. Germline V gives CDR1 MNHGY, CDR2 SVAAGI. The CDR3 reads CASSYAGAGGANTGELFF. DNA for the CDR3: TGTGCCAGCAGTTATGCTGGGGCAGGGGGCGCGAACACCGGGGAGCTGTTTTTT.

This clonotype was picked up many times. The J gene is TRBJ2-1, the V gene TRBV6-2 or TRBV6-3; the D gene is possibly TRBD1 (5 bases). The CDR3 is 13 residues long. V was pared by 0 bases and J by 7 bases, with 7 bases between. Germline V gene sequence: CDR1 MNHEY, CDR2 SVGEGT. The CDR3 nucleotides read TGTGCCAGCAGTTACTCGGGGCGTAATGAGCAGTTCTTC. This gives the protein CASSYSGRNEQFF.

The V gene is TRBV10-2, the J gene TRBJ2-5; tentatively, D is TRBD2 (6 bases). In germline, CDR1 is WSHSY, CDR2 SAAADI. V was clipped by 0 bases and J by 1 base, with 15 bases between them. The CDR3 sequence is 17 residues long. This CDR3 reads CASSESVGLATQETQYF. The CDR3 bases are TGCGCCAGCAGTGAGTCCGTAGGCCTAGCGACCCAAGAGACCCAGTACTTC.